A selection of T cell receptor beta chains follows, all from one sample in a study of cytomegalovirus exposure and HLA in healthy donors. Some clones are missing from TCRdb's copy, which holds only in-frame ones; the method was immunoSEQ multiplex PCR. The table includes over 130,000 clones, around 79% detected once. The material sequenced was PBMCs. The receptor set was obtained from a human donor in good health. CDR3s include the opening cysteine and the closing phenylalanine or tryptophan. Each record gives: D gene, clone size, V gene, J gene, CDR3 protein, CDR3 DNA. A D gene is named only where the DNA matches it firmly. Clone size is not always given. Where it is, it says once, few, many or a class for expanded clones.

d_call: TRBD2; clone_size: NA; v_call: TRBV9; j_call: TRBJ2-5; cdr3_aa: CASSPRLAGETQYF; cdr3_nt: TGTGCCAGCAGCCCGAGACTAGCCGGGGAGACCCAGTACTTC
d_call: TRBD1; clone_size: NA; v_call: TRBV10-3; j_call: TRBJ1-2; cdr3_aa: CAISTGADGYTF; cdr3_nt: TGTGCCATTTCGACAGGGGCGGATGGCTACACCTTC
d_call: NA; clone_size: NA; v_call: TRBV27; j_call: TRBJ2-7; cdr3_aa: CASSFTGQYEQYF; cdr3_nt: TGTGCCAGCAGTTTTACGGGACAATATGAGCAGTACTTC
d_call: NA; clone_size: NA; v_call: TRBV14; j_call: TRBJ1-2; cdr3_aa: CASSLLSNYGYTF; cdr3_nt: TGTGCCAGCAGCTTATTATCTAACTATGGCTACACCTTC
d_call: TRBD1; clone_size: NA; v_call: TRBV7-2; j_call: TRBJ1-2; cdr3_aa: CASSLTGTGIFNYGYTF; cdr3_nt: TGTGCCAGCAGCTTAACTGGGACAGGTATTTTTAACTATGGCTACACCTTC
d_call: TRBD1; clone_size: NA; v_call: TRBV5-6; j_call: TRBJ2-2; cdr3_aa: CASSFLDRGYTGELFF; cdr3_nt: TGTGCCAGCAGCTTCTTGGACAGGGGATATACCGGGGAGCTGTTTTTT
d_call: TRBD1; clone_size: NA; v_call: TRBV5-1; j_call: TRBJ2-2; cdr3_aa: CASSFGTGGYTGELFF; cdr3_nt: TGCGCCAGCAGCTTTGGGACAGGGGGCTACACCGGGGAGCTGTTTTTT
d_call: TRBD2; clone_size: once; v_call: TRBV28; j_call: TRBJ2-7; cdr3_aa: CASSKPGLADYEQYF; cdr3_nt: TGTGCCAGCAGCAAGCCGGGACTAGCGGACTACGAGCAGTACTTC
d_call: NA; clone_size: NA; v_call: TRBV2; j_call: TRBJ1-1; cdr3_aa: CASSWGHINTEAFF; cdr3_nt: TGTGCCAGCAGTTGGGGACATATTAACACTGAAGCTTTCTTT
d_call: NA; clone_size: NA; v_call: TRBV7-6; j_call: TRBJ2-2; cdr3_aa: CASSHGLAGELFF; cdr3_nt: TGTGCCAGCAGCCACGGCCTAGCCGGGGAGCTGTTTTTT
d_call: TRBD2; clone_size: NA; v_call: TRBV5-1; j_call: TRBJ2-7; cdr3_aa: CASSGGGLAAYEQYF; cdr3_nt: TGCGCCAGCAGTGGGGGGGGACTAGCGGCCTACGAGCAGTACTTC
d_call: TRBD2; clone_size: once; v_call: TRBV19; j_call: TRBJ2-3; cdr3_aa: CASSGRTSGDTQYF; cdr3_nt: TGTGCCAGTAGTGGGCGGACTAGCGGGGATACGCAGTATTTT
d_call: TRBD1; clone_size: NA; v_call: TRBV20-1; j_call: TRBJ2-1; cdr3_aa: CSAPRGTGPFF; cdr3_nt: TGCAGTGCCCCAAGGGGGACAGGGCCGTTCTTC
d_call: NA; clone_size: NA; v_call: TRBV7-3; j_call: TRBJ1-1; cdr3_aa: CASSHAEATEAFF; cdr3_nt: TGTGCCAGCAGCCATGCGGAGGCCACTGAAGCTTTCTTT
d_call: TRBD1; clone_size: NA; v_call: TRBV13; j_call: TRBJ2-7; cdr3_aa: CASSIGTDSYEQYF; cdr3_nt: TGTGCCAGCAGCATAGGGACAGACTCCTACGAGCAGTACTTC
d_call: TRBD1; clone_size: NA; v_call: TRBV13; j_call: TRBJ1-1; cdr3_aa: CASSYRTGGATEAFF; cdr3_nt: TGTGCCAGCAGCTACAGGACAGGTGGGGCCACTGAAGCTTTCTTT
d_call: TRBD1; clone_size: NA; v_call: TRBV28; j_call: TRBJ2-2; cdr3_aa: CASSLPGRDRENTGELFF; cdr3_nt: TGTGCCAGCAGTTTACCGGGAAGGGACAGGGAGAACACCGGGGAGCTGTTTTTT
d_call: NA; clone_size: NA; v_call: TRBV13; j_call: TRBJ1-1; cdr3_aa: CASSLLGRKMNTEAFF; cdr3_nt: TGTGCCAGCAGCTTACTAGGGAGGAAAATGAACACTGAAGCTTTCTTT
d_call: NA; clone_size: NA; v_call: TRBV4-1; j_call: TRBJ1-1; cdr3_aa: CASSPQVEGLRAFF; cdr3_nt: TGCGCCAGCAGCCCCCAGGTAGAGGGCCTAAGAGCTTTCTTT
d_call: NA; clone_size: NA; v_call: TRBV19; j_call: TRBJ2-1; cdr3_aa: CASSSPRDSYQWEQFF; cdr3_nt: TGTGCCAGTAGTAGTCCCCGGGACTCCTACCAATGGGAGCAGTTCTTC
d_call: NA; clone_size: NA; v_call: TRBV27; j_call: TRBJ2-1; cdr3_aa: CASSKQGGLNYNEQFF; cdr3_nt: TGTGCCAGCAGTAAACAGGGTGGTTTAAACTATAATGAGCAGTTCTTC
d_call: TRBD2; clone_size: once; v_call: TRBV11-3; j_call: TRBJ2-2; cdr3_aa: CASSAGLAGATGELFF; cdr3_nt: TGTGCCAGCAGCGCTGGCCTAGCGGGAGCGACCGGGGAGCTGTTTTTT
d_call: TRBD2; clone_size: NA; v_call: TRBV27; j_call: TRBJ2-7; cdr3_aa: CASSLSGTTYF; cdr3_nt: TGTGCCAGCAGTTTATCGGGGACTACCTACTTC
d_call: TRBD1; clone_size: once; v_call: TRBV7-9; j_call: TRBJ2-2; cdr3_aa: CASSGVGGQGDSGELFF; cdr3_nt: TGTGCCAGCAGCGGAGTGGGGGGACAGGGGGATTCCGGGGAGCTGTTTTTT
d_call: NA; clone_size: once; v_call: TRBV12-5; j_call: TRBJ1-1; cdr3_aa: CASGLVYMNTEAFF; cdr3_nt: TGTGCTAGTGGTTTGGTTTACATGAACACTGAAGCTTTCTTT
d_call: NA; clone_size: NA; v_call: TRBV5-4; j_call: TRBJ2-7; cdr3_aa: CASSFAGSSYEQYF; cdr3_nt: TGTGCCAGCAGCTTCGCCGGGAGCTCCTACGAGCAGTACTTC
d_call: TRBD1; clone_size: NA; v_call: TRBV30; j_call: TRBJ1-2; cdr3_aa: CAWSVLLAGTGYGYTF; cdr3_nt: TGTGCCTGGAGTGTTCTCCTGGCCGGGACAGGGTATGGCTACACCTTC
d_call: TRBD2; clone_size: NA; v_call: TRBV10-2; j_call: TRBJ2-2; cdr3_aa: CASSPGLANGELFF; cdr3_nt: TGCGCCAGCAGCCCGGGACTAGCGAACGGGGAGCTGTTTTTT
d_call: TRBD2; clone_size: NA; v_call: TRBV7-9; j_call: TRBJ2-3; cdr3_aa: CASSLSSGITDTQYF; cdr3_nt: TGTGCCAGCAGCCTTTCTAGCGGGATCACAGATACGCAGTATTTT
d_call: NA; clone_size: NA; v_call: TRBV13; j_call: TRBJ2-1; cdr3_aa: CASSLDTSYNEQFF; cdr3_nt: TGTGCCAGCAGCTTAGATACTAGCTACAATGAGCAGTTCTTC
d_call: NA; clone_size: few; v_call: TRBV5-5; j_call: TRBJ2-6; cdr3_aa: CASSRGATGANVLTF; cdr3_nt: TGTGCCAGCAGCCGGGGGGCCACTGGGGCCAACGTCCTGACTTTC
d_call: NA; clone_size: NA; v_call: TRBV11-2; j_call: TRBJ1-3; cdr3_aa: CASRPAPRSGNTIYF; cdr3_nt: TGTGCCAGCCGACCGGCGCCGAGGTCTGGAAACACCATATATTTT
d_call: TRBD1; clone_size: NA; v_call: TRBV19; j_call: TRBJ1-5; cdr3_aa: CASSSVMGQVNQPQHF; cdr3_nt: TGTGCCAGTAGTTCGGTAATGGGACAGGTCAATCAGCCCCAGCATTTT
d_call: NA; clone_size: NA; v_call: TRBV28; j_call: TRBJ1-6; cdr3_aa: CASTKINSPLHF; cdr3_nt: TGTGCCAGCACCAAAATTAATTCACCCCTCCACTTT
d_call: TRBD1; clone_size: NA; v_call: TRBV25-1; j_call: TRBJ2-7; cdr3_aa: CASTPGQGVFEQYF; cdr3_nt: TGTGCCAGCACGCCGGGACAGGGTGTATTCGAGCAGTACTTC
d_call: NA; clone_size: once; v_call: TRBV29-1; j_call: TRBJ2-3; cdr3_aa: CSVEGGVDLTDTQYF; cdr3_nt: TGCAGCGTTGAAGGGGGCGTAGACCTCACAGATACGCAGTATTTT
d_call: TRBD2; clone_size: NA; v_call: TRBV28; j_call: TRBJ2-7; cdr3_aa: CASSLTGLDPYEQYF; cdr3_nt: TGTGCCAGCAGTTTAACGGGACTAGACCCCTACGAGCAGTACTTC
d_call: NA; clone_size: NA; v_call: TRBV29-1; j_call: TRBJ1-1; cdr3_aa: CSALGITEAFF; cdr3_nt: TGCAGCGCCCTGGGCATCACTGAAGCTTTCTTT
d_call: TRBD1; clone_size: NA; v_call: TRBV11-2; j_call: TRBJ2-1; cdr3_aa: CASSSDRDRPYNEQFF; cdr3_nt: TGTGCCAGCAGCTCAGACCGGGACAGGCCATACAATGAGCAGTTCTTC
d_call: TRBD2; clone_size: once; v_call: TRBV27; j_call: TRBJ2-7; cdr3_aa: CASKLAGPSYEQCF; cdr3_nt: TGTGCCAGCAAACTAGCGGGTCCTTCCTACGAGCAGTGCTTC